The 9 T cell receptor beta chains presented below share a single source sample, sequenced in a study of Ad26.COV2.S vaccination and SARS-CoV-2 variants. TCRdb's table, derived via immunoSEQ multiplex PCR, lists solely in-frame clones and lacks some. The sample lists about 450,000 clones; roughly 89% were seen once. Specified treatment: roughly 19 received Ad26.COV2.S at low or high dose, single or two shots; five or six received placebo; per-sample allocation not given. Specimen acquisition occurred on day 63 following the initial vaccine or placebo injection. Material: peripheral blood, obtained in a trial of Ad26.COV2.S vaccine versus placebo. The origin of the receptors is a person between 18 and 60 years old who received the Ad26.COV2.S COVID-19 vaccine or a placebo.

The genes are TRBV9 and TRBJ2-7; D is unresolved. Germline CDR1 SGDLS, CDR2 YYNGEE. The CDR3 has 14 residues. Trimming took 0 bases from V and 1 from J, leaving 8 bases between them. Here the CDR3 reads CASSVAPESYEQYF. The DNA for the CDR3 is TGTGCCAGCAGCGTAGCCCCGGAGTCCTACGAGCAGTACTTC.

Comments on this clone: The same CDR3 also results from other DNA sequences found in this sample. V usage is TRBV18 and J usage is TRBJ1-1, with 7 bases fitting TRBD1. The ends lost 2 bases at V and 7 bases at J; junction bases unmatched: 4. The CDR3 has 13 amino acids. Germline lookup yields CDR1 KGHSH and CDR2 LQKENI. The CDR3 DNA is TGTGCCAGCTCACCAACCGGGGACAGTGAAGCTTTCTTT. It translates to CASSPTGDSEAFF.

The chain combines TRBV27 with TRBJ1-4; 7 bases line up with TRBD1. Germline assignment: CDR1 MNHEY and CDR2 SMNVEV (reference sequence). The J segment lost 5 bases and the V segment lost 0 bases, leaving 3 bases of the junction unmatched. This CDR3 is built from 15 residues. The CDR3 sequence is CASSLSGQDNEKLFF. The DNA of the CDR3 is TGTGCCAGCAGTTTATCAGGACAGGACAATGAAAAACTGTTTTTT.

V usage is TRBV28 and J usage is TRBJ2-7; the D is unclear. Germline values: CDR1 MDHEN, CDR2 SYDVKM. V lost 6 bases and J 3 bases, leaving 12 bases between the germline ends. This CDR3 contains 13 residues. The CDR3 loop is CASRTSEVYEQYF. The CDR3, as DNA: TGTGCCAGCAGGACGTCAGAAGTCTACGAGCAGTACTTC.

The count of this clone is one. The CDR3 spells CASSDYEQYV. The CDR3 DNA reads TGTGCCAGCAGTGATTACGAGCAGTACGTC. The chain recombines TRBV2 with TRBJ2-7; no clear D. The CDR3 is 10 residues long. Germline loops: CDR1 SNHLY, CDR2 FYNNEI. V was cut by 3 bases and J by 4 bases, with 1 base left in between.

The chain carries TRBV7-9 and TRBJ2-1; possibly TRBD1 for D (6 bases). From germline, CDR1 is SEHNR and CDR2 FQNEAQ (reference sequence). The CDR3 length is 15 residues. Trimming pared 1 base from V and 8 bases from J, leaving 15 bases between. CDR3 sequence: CASSLGATGLDEQFF. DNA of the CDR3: TGTGCCAGCAGCTTAGGTGCAACAGGGTTGGATGAGCAGTTCTTC.

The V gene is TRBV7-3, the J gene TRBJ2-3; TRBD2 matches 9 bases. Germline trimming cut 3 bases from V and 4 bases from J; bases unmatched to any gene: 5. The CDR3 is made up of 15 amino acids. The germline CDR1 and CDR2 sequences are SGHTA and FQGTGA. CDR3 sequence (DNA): TGTGCCAGCAGCTTCCGCGGGGGGGCGGCAGATACGCAGTATTTT. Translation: CASSFRGGAADTQYF.

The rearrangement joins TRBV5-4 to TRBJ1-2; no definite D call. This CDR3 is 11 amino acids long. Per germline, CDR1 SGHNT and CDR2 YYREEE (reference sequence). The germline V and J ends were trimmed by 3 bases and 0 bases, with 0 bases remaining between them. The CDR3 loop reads CASSSNYGYTF. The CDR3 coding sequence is TGTGCCAGCAGCTCTAACTATGGCTACACCTTC.

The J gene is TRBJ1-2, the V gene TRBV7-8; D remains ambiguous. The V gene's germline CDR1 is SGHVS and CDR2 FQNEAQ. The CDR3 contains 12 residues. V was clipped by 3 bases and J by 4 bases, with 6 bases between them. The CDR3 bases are TGTGCCAGCAGCTTGGGTTTCTATGGCTACACCTTC. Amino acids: CASSLGFYGYTF.